This T cell receptor (beta chain) was sequenced in a study of blood T cell repertoires in COVID-19. In the study overall: Sample material is recorded as cDNA or gDNA derived from T cells, B-cell-depleted T cells, or PBMCs.

This table comes from immunoSEQ multiplex PCR, and its TCRdb copy is limited to in-frame clones, with some not included. The sample has a few hundred thousand clones, about 90% seen once. The CDR3 extends over 14 amino acids. V gave up 7 bases and J gave up 3 bases, with 12 bases separating them. Germline V gives CDR1 MNHEY, CDR2 SVGAGI. This rearrangement joins TRBV6-5 to TRBJ2-2; D possibly corresponds to TRBD1 (6 bases). Sample: PBMCs or T cells enriched from blood (not recorded which). This clonotype was sampled from a woman aged 18 to 35 with acute COVID-19. The CDR3 reads CASKEGVDTGELFF. The CDR3 nucleotides are TGTGCCAGCAAAGAGGGGGTGGACACCGGGGAGCTGTTTTTT.